Sequencing of this T cell receptor beta chain was carried out in a study of cytomegalovirus exposure and HLA in healthy donors. Findings of the study overall: With later analysis, a missense DCLRE1C variant became linked to TCR beta V- and J-gene trimming. As confirmed in vitro, three CMV-associated chains were specific for CMV antigens.

Comments on this clone: Its antigen is undetermined.

The CDR3 sequence is 15 residues long. CDR1 SGHTA and CDR2 FQGTGA come from the germline V gene. Trimming cost V 5 bases and J 10 bases; bases outside gene matches: 9. A multiplex PCR was run with 60 Vbeta primers and 13 Jbeta primers. Produced via immunoSEQ multiplex PCR; TCRdb's table is partial and in-frame only. The repertoire consists of hundreds of thousands of clones, with around nine tenths occurring once and the leading ten covering 0.95% to 1.1%. The rearrangement joins TRBV7-3 to TRBJ2-1; TRBD2 aligns across 12 bases. Sample: PBMCs. This clonotype was sampled from a woman aged 18-29 years in good health and CMV-seronegative. CDR3 sequence: CASSLGLAGLHEQFF. Here the CDR3 DNA reads TGTGCCAGCAGCCTCGGACTAGCGGGACTCCACGAGCAGTTCTTC.